This T cell receptor beta chain was observed in a study of a mutant IDH1 vaccine in newly diagnosed glioma. About the study: Most had both radiotherapy and temozolomide beforehand; others had only one.

Profiling relied on immunoSEQ multiplex PCR, and the TCRdb table lists in-frame clones only, not all of them. The sample holds 65,000 to 70,000 clones, approximately 83% seen once. Documented time point: baseline, week 1 (first vaccination visit). Treatment: pre-vaccination baseline after standard-of-care therapy. Each donor presented with a new WHO grade 3 or 4 astrocytoma that tested IDH1-mutant and showed ATRX loss. The CDR3 is 11 amino acids. Germline CDR1 SEHNR, CDR2 FQNEAQ (reference sequence). Trimming left V 3 bases short and J 9 bases short, with 6 bases between. The chain employs TRBV7-9 and TRBJ2-1; D unresolved. The sequence came from a man aged 25 to 45 with glioma. The sample here was PBMCs, taken from a glioma patient treated with radiotherapy, temozolomide or both. The CDR3 spells CASSFESEQFF. CDR3 bases: TGTGCCAGCAGCTTCGAGTCTGAGCAGTTCTTC. The variable domain in full, with the rest retrieved from reference TRBV7-9 and TRBJ2-1, is DTGVSQNPRHKITKRGQNVTFRCDPISEHNRLYWYRQTLGQGPEFLTYFQNEAQLEKSRLLSDRFSAERPKGSFSTLEIQRTEQGDSAMYLCASSFESEQFFGPGTRLTVL.